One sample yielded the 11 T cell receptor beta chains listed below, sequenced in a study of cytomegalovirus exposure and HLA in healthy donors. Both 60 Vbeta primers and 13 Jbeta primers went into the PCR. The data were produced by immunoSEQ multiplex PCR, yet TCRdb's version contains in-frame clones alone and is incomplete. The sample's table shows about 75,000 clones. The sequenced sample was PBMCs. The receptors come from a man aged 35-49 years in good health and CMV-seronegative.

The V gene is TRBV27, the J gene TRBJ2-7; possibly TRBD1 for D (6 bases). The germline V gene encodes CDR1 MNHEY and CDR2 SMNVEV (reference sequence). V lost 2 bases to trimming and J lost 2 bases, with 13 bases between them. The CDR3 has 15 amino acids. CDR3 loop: CASSLAGVKTYEQYF. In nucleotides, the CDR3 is TGTGCCAGCAGTTTAGCAGGGGTGAAGACCTACGAGCAGTACTTC.

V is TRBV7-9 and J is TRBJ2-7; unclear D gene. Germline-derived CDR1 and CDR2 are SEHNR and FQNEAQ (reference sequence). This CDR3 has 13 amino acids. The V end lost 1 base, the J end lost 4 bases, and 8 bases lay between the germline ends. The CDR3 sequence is CASSLEATYEQYF. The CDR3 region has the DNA TGTGCCAGCAGCTTAGAAGCTACTTACGAGCAGTACTTC.

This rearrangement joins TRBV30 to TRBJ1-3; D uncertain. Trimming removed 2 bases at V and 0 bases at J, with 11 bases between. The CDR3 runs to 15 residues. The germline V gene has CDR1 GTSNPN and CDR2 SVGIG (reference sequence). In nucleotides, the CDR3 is TGTGCCTGGAGTTCACAGCGGAGCTCTGGAAACACCATATATTTT. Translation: CAWSSQRSSGNTIYF. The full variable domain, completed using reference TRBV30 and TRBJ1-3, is SQTIHQWPATLVQPVGSPLSLECTVEGTSNPNLYWYRQAAGRGLQLLFYSVGIGQISSEVPQNLSASRPQDRQFILSSKKLLLSDSGFYLCAWSSQRSSGNTIYFGEGSWLTVV.

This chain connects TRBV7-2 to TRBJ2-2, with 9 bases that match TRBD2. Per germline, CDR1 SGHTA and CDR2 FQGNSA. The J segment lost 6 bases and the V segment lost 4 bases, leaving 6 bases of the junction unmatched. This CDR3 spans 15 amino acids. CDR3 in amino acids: CASSWGLAIPGELFF. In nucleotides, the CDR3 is TGTGCCAGCAGCTGGGGACTAGCCATCCCCGGGGAGCTGTTTTTT.

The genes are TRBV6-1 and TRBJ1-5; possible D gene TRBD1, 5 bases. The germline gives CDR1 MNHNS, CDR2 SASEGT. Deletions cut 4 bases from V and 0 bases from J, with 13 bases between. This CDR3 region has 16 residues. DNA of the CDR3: TGTGCCAGCAGTGGCCAGGGTGGTTATAGCAATCAGCCCCAGCATTTT. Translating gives CASSGQGGYSNQPQHF.

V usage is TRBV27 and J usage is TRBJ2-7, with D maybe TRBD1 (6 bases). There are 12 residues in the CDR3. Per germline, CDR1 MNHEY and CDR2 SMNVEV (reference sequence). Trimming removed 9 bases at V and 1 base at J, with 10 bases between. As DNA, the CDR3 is TGTGCCAGTAAGGGGGTATCCTACGAGCAGTACTTC. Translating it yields CASKGVSYEQYF.

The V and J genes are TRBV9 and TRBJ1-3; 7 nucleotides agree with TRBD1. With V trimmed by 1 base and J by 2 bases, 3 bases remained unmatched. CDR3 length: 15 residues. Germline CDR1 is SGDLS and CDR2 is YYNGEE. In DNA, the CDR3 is TGTGCCAGCAGCGTACGGGACAGACCTGGAAACACCATATATTTT. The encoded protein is CASSVRDRPGNTIYF.

The CDR3 DNA is TGTGCCAGCAGCTTAGATTTAGCTACGCCGCAGTTCTTC. This codes for CASSLDLATPQFF. The V gene is TRBV7-2, the J gene TRBJ2-1; D not resolved. The length of the CDR3 is 13 residues. Germline CDR1 reads SGHTA; CDR2 reads FQGNSA. Trimming removed 1 base from V and 12 bases from J, with 13 bases in between.

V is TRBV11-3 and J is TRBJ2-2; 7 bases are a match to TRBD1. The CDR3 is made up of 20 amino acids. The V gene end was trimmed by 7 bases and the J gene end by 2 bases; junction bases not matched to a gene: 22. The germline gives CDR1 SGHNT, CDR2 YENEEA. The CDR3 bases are TGTGCCAGCACTAAGGCCGGGTATGGATTACAGGGGCCTAACACCGGGGAGCTGTTTTTT. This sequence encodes CASTKAGYGLQGPNTGELFF.

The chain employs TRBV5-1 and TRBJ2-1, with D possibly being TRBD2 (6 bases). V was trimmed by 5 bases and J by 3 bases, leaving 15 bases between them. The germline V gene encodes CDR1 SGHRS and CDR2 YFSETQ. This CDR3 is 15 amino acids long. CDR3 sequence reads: CASSWGGDLYNEQFF. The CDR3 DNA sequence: TGCGCCAGCAGTTGGGGCGGGGACCTCTACAATGAGCAGTTCTTC.

CDR3 protein: CASSTGQGTFLTEAFF. CDR3 bases: TGCGCCAGCAGCACCGGACAGGGGACGTTTTTGACTGAAGCTTTCTTT. V gene TRBV5-1 combines with J gene TRBJ1-1; 9 bases fit TRBD1. Germline V gene lookup returns CDR1 SGHRS and CDR2 YFSETQ. The CDR3 has 16 residues. V trimming: 4 bases; J trimming: 5 bases; junction bases outside the gene matches: 12. Full variable domain (remainder filled in from reference TRBV5-1 and TRBJ1-1): KAGVTQTPRYLIKTRGQQVTLSCSPISGHRSVSWYQQTPGQGLQFLFEYFSETQRNKGNFPGRFSGRQFSNSRSEMNVSTLELGDSALYLCASSTGQGTFLTEAFFGQGTRLTVV.